These T cell receptor beta chains were read from a single sample in a study of CD8+CD57+ T cells in acquired aplastic anemia. Via MiXCR, TCRdb re-called the reads, giving one row per CDR3 protein. The sample includes some 290,000 distinct CDR3 sequences, 55% to 65% of them seen just once. Sequencing input: sorted CD4+, CD8+, or CD8+CD57+ T cells (not recorded which) from PBMCs. The receptors here all came from a human donor with severe aplastic anemia or a healthy control (not recorded which). CDR3s include the opening cysteine and the closing phenylalanine or tryptophan. The D gene is left open where the match is weak.

v_gene: TRBV7-9; j_gene: TRBJ2-2; d_gene: .; CDR3aa: CASRSIRGVVNAGELFF; CDR3nt: TGTGCCAGTAGAAGCATACGAGGGGTGGTGAACGCCGGGGAGCTGTTTTTT
v_gene: TRBV20-1; j_gene: TRBJ1-2; d_gene: TRBD1; CDR3aa: CSARDRRGGQGGGYTF; CDR3nt: TGCAGTGCTAGAGATCGTCGGGGGGGACAGGGCGGTGGCTACACCTTC
v_gene: TRBV19; j_gene: TRBJ2-3; d_gene: TRBD1; CDR3aa: CASKWTGDADTQYF; CDR3nt: TGTGCCAGTAAATGGACAGGGGACGCAGATACGCAGTATTTT
v_gene: TRBV20-1; j_gene: TRBJ1-5; d_gene: .; CDR3aa: CSARSDNQPQHF; CDR3nt: TGCAGTGCTAGGTCGGACAATCAGCCCCAGCATTTT
v_gene: TRBV24-1; j_gene: TRBJ2-1; d_gene: .; CDR3aa: CATSDRRSYNEQFF; CDR3nt: TGTGCCACCAGCGACAGACGCTCCTACAATGAGCAGTTCTTC
v_gene: TRBV12-3/TRBV12-4; j_gene: TRBJ2-7; d_gene: .; CDR3aa: CASSPGRGVRTGEQYF; CDR3nt: TGTGCCAGCAGCCCTGGCAGGGGGGTGAGAACCGGGGAGCAGTACTTC
v_gene: TRBV7-9; j_gene: TRBJ1-1; d_gene: .; CDR3aa: CASSYMSGTEAFF; CDR3nt: TGTGCCAGCAGCTACATGTCTGGCACTGAAGCTTTCTTT
v_gene: TRBV20-1; j_gene: TRBJ2-1; d_gene: TRBD2; CDR3aa: CSARELAGGLGGNEQFF; CDR3nt: TGCAGTGCTAGAGAATTGGCGGGGGGGCTCGGTGGCAATGAGCAGTTCTTC
v_gene: TRBV13; j_gene: TRBJ1-1; d_gene: TRBD1; CDR3aa: CASSLTHRGGEAFF; CDR3nt: TGTGCCAGCAGCTTAACTCACAGGGGAGGTGAAGCTTTCTTT
v_gene: TRBV20-1; j_gene: TRBJ2-7; d_gene: .; CDR3aa: CSARSGDNSYDQYF; CDR3nt: TGCAGTGCTAGATCGGGGGACAACTCCTACGACCAGTACTTC
v_gene: TRBV24-1; j_gene: TRBJ2-7; d_gene: .; CDR3aa: CATSDSKAGNVYEQYF; CDR3nt: TGTGCCACCAGTGATTCCAAAGCCGGGAACGTTTACGAGCAGTACTTC
v_gene: TRBV6-2/TRBV6-3; j_gene: TRBJ2-3; d_gene: .; CDR3aa: CASSYSGPAGSTDTQYF; CDR3nt: TGTGCCAGCAGTTACTCGGGACCGGCGGGTAGCACAGATACGCAGTATTTT
v_gene: TRBV24-1; j_gene: TRBJ2-1; d_gene: .; CDR3aa: CATSDKRYNEQFF; CDR3nt: TGTGCCACCAGTGATAAAAGATACAATGAGCAGTTCTTC